The 13 T cell receptor beta chains given below trace back to one sample, sequenced in a study of shared clonotypes between healthy human individuals. Profiled with immunoSEQ multiplex PCR; TCRdb holds only in-frame clones, not every one. The table shows roughly 770,000 clones, with about 96% occurring only once. Naive-designated CD8 cells lacked CD45RO, were positively enriched for CCR7, and omitted terminally differentiated effector memory CD45RA+ cells. Sequenced input: naive CD8+ T cells sorted from blood. The source of these receptors is a man in his thirties or forties in good health.

This chain joins TRBV19 and TRBJ2-2, with 7 positions matching TRBD1. There are 17 residues in the CDR3. V lost 0 bases, J lost 1 base, and 5 bases stayed unmatched. CDR1 and CDR2 (germline): LNHDA, SQIVND (reference sequence). The CDR3: CASSIDRGQMNTGELFF. CDR3 DNA sequence: TGTGCCAGTAGTATAGATCGGGGACAGATGAACACCGGGGAGCTGTTTTTT.

The chain is built from TRBV10-2 and TRBJ2-7, with 7 bases lining up with TRBD1. V was clipped by 3 bases and J by 3 bases; unmatched bases: 8. Germline assignment: CDR1 WSHSY and CDR2 SAAADI. The length of the CDR3 is 15 residues. As DNA, the CDR3 is TGCGCCAGCAGTGATCCAAGTCACAGGGGCTACGAGCAGTACTTC. It is translated as CASSDPSHRGYEQYF.

V and J are TRBV7-9 and TRBJ2-7, with 7 positions matching TRBD1. With V trimmed by 3 bases and J by 4 bases, 9 bases remained unmatched. The CDR3 has 15 amino acids. Looked up from germline, CDR1 is SEHNR and CDR2 is FQNEAQ (reference sequence). CDR3 sequence (DNA): TGTGCCAGCAGCTTGTCGACAGGGACGGCTTACGAGCAGTACTTC. As protein: CASSLSTGTAYEQYF.

V and J are TRBV2 and TRBJ2-7; TRBD2 agrees at 10 bases. V dropped 1 base and J dropped 4; count of bases not matched to a gene: 4. This CDR3 is 15 amino acids long. CDR1 is SNHLY and CDR2 is FYNNEI in the germline V gene. CDR3 in DNA: TGTGCCAGCAGTGAAGAGCGGGAGGGTCGGTACGAGCAGTACTTC. Protein sequence: CASSEEREGRYEQYF.

The chain couples TRBV2 to TRBJ2-7, with D possibly called TRBD1 or TRBD2 (5 bases each). Germline assignment: CDR1 SNHLY and CDR2 FYNNEI. The CDR3 has 14 amino acids. V was clipped by 2 bases and J by 4 bases, with 12 bases between them. CDR3 in amino acids: CASSEHWGRYEQYF. CDR3 sequence (DNA): TGTGCCAGCAGTGAACACTGGGGGAGATACGAGCAGTACTTC.

The chain is built from TRBV9 and TRBJ2-7, with 8 nucleotides matching TRBD2. CDR1 and CDR2 from the germline V gene are SGDLS and YYNGEE. CDR3 length: 15 residues. The trim removed 4 bases at V and 6 bases at J, leaving 12 bases unmatched. The CDR3 nucleotides read TGTGCCAGCAGCCCTTACCGGGAGGGCCGTACCGAGCAGTACTTC. Protein: CASSPYREGRTEQYF.

This chain uses TRBV9 with TRBJ2-7; possibly TRBD1 for D (6 bases). Trimming cost V 3 bases and J 3 bases, with 10 bases left between them. This CDR3 has 13 residues. Germline V gene lookup returns CDR1 SGDLS and CDR2 YYNGEE. The CDR3 nucleotides read TGTGCCAGCAGCGAGGCCAGGGGCTACGAGCAGTACTTC. Its protein product is CASSEARGYEQYF. Drawing the rest from reference TRBV9 and TRBJ2-7, the complete variable domain is DSGVTQTPKHLITATGQRVTLRCSPRSGDLSVYWYQQSLDQGLQFLIQYYNGEERAKGNILERFSAQQFPDLHSELNLSSLELGDSALYFCASSEARGYEQYFGPGTRLTVT.

V usage is TRBV11-2 and J usage is TRBJ2-5; D gene uncertain. Germline V gives CDR1 SGHAT, CDR2 FQNNGV. The CDR3 contains 12 residues. The ends were cut back, 7 bases at V and 5 bases at J, with 11 bases in the middle. In DNA, the CDR3 is TGTGCCAGCAACTCCTATAGGGAGACCCAGTACTTC. It encodes CASNSYRETQYF. Variable domain in full (rest from reference TRBV11-2 and TRBJ2-5): EAGVAQSPRYKIIEKRQSVAFWCNPISGHATLYWYQQILGQGPKLLIQFQNNGVVDDSQLPKDRFSAERLKGVDSTLKIQPAKLEDSAVYLCASNSYRETQYFGPGTRLLVL.

V is TRBV9 and J is TRBJ1-5; D is uncertain. Germline CDR1 SGDLS, CDR2 YYNGEE. The CDR3 length is 12 residues. V lost 3 bases and J lost 5, with 6 bases in between. This chain's CDR3 is CASSAGDQPQHF. As DNA, the CDR3 is TGTGCCAGCAGCGCGGGAGATCAGCCCCAGCATTTT.

The V call is TRBV6-4, the J call TRBJ2-1; D uncertain. This CDR3 is 13 amino acids long. From germline, CDR1 is MRHNA and CDR2 SNTAGT. V was clipped by 4 bases and J by 5 bases, with 9 bases between them. The CDR3 reads CASSVGRNNEQFF. CDR3 bases: TGTGCCAGCAGTGTTGGCCGAAACAATGAGCAGTTCTTC.

The rearrangement uses TRBV11-1 and TRBJ2-1; TRBD1 matches 7 bases. V dropped 5 bases and J dropped 5; count of bases not matched to a gene: 9. The germline CDR1 and CDR2 sequences are SGHAT and FQDESV (reference sequence). This CDR3 is 15 amino acids long. Here the CDR3 DNA reads TGTGCCAGCAGCCCGAGGACAGGCATAAACAATGAGCAGTTCTTC. As protein: CASSPRTGINNEQFF.

This chain uses TRBV9 with TRBJ2-5; possibly TRBD1 for D (6 bases). The V gene's germline CDR1 is SGDLS and CDR2 YYNGEE. CDR3 length: 15 residues. Trimming shortened V by 0 bases and J by 5 bases, and 14 bases separated the two germline ends. In DNA, the CDR3 is TGTGCCAGCAGCGTAGTTTCAGGGGATGCGGAGACCCAGTACTTC. Translation gives CASSVVSGDAETQYF.

The chain joins TRBV9 to TRBJ1-5; D ambiguous. Germline V gene lookup returns CDR1 SGDLS and CDR2 YYNGEE. The V gene lost 4 bases and the J gene lost 7 bases, with 15 bases spanning the gap. CDR3 length: 14 residues. In nucleotides, the CDR3 is TGTGCCAGCAGCAGCCAGCCCGCGGAGCAGCCCCAGCATTTT. It specifies CASSSQPAEQPQHF.